This T cell receptor (beta chain) was sequenced in a study of OX40 agonist ivuxolimab in advanced cancers. Study-wide findings and caveats: Low normalized T-cell clonal expansion was additionally recorded for some nonresponders.

Measured with immunoSEQ multiplex PCR; TCRdb has only the in-frame clones, and not every one. Here the sample spans approximately 82,000 clones, more than 70% being singletons. In regard to this clone: Its antigen remains unknown.

V lost 5 bases to trimming and J lost 4 bases, with 14 bases between them. This CDR3 spans 15 amino acids. The germline CDR1 and CDR2 sequences are SEHNR and FQNEAQ (reference sequence). Sequencing used CD4+ or CD8+ T cells sorted from blood, obtained in a trial of the OX40 agonist ivuxolimab. J is TRBJ2-2 and V is TRBV7-9, with D maybe TRBD1 (5 bases). This sequence originates from an adult with an advanced solid tumor such as melanoma, head and neck, liver or kidney cancer. The CDR3 reads CASSPPTVLTGELFF. The CDR3 DNA reads as TGTGCCAGCAGCCCTCCGACAGTACTCACCGGGGAGCTGTTTTTT.